The rows below give T cell receptor beta chains drawn from one sample of a study of shared clonotypes between healthy human individuals. Some clones are missing from TCRdb's copy, which holds only in-frame ones; the method was immunoSEQ multiplex PCR. The sample holds about 2,200,000 clones, about 92% seen once. The sequencing input was naive CD8+ T cells from PBMCs. These receptors all come from a man younger than 30 in good health. Some clones in this sample may be carry-over from other donors' samples. Each CDR3 is given with its conserved first and last residue. The order of the fields is J gene, clone size, D gene, V gene, CDR3 protein, CDR3 DNA. D genes are given only for firm matches. Clone size is not always given. Where it is, it says once, few, many or a class for expanded clones.

j_call: TRBJ1-2
clone_size: .
d_call: .
v_call: TRBV2
cdr3_aa: CATLEQGNYGYTF
cdr3_nt: TGTGCCACATTAGAACAGGGAAACTATGGCTACACCTTC

j_call: TRBJ2-1
clone_size: .
d_call: .
v_call: TRBV7-9
cdr3_aa: CASSLTSVDEQFF
cdr3_nt: TGTGCCAGCAGCCTTACCTCAGTGGATGAGCAGTTCTTC

j_call: TRBJ2-7
clone_size: .
d_call: TRBD2
v_call: TRBV11-3
cdr3_aa: CASSLAPLAGSYEQYF
cdr3_nt: TGTGCCAGCAGTCTAGCCCCGCTAGCGGGCAGCTACGAGCAGTACTTC

j_call: TRBJ1-2
clone_size: .
d_call: .
v_call: TRBV27
cdr3_aa: CASRGPGPNYGYTF
cdr3_nt: TGTGCCAGCAGAGGCCCGGGGCCTAACTATGGCTACACCTTC

j_call: TRBJ2-3
clone_size: once
d_call: .
v_call: TRBV5-6
cdr3_aa: CASSWGRSSTDTQYF
cdr3_nt: TGTGCCAGCAGCTGGGGACGGTCTAGCACAGATACGCAGTATTTT

j_call: TRBJ2-3
clone_size: .
d_call: .
v_call: TRBV4-1
cdr3_aa: CASSQDNRNTDTQYF
cdr3_nt: TGCGCCAGCAGCCAAGATAACAGAAACACAGATACGCAGTATTTT

j_call: TRBJ2-7
clone_size: .
d_call: .
v_call: TRBV27
cdr3_aa: CASSPRWGYEQYF
cdr3_nt: TGTGCCAGCAGTCCGAGGTGGGGCTACGAGCAGTACTTC

j_call: TRBJ2-1
clone_size: .
d_call: .
v_call: TRBV5-1
cdr3_aa: CASSLDFRDTYNEQFF
cdr3_nt: TGCGCCAGCAGCTTGGATTTCCGGGACACCTACAATGAGCAGTTCTTC

j_call: TRBJ2-6
clone_size: .
d_call: TRBD1
v_call: TRBV5-4
cdr3_aa: CASSAGTGVSSSGANVLTF
cdr3_nt: TGTGCCAGCAGCGCCGGGACAGGGGTATCGAGCTCTGGGGCCAACGTCCTGACTTTC

j_call: TRBJ1-1
clone_size: .
d_call: .
v_call: TRBV11-2
cdr3_aa: CASSLSSIVVDVEAFF
cdr3_nt: TGTGCCAGCAGCTTATCTTCTATCGTTGTAGATGTAGAAGCTTTCTTT

j_call: TRBJ2-1
clone_size: .
d_call: .
v_call: TRBV5-1
cdr3_aa: CASSLNYGPYNEQFF
cdr3_nt: TGCGCCAGCAGCTTAAACTATGGACCATACAATGAGCAGTTCTTC

j_call: TRBJ2-2
clone_size: .
d_call: TRBD2
v_call: TRBV7-2
cdr3_aa: CASSPKTRTSGRAPGELFF
cdr3_nt: TGTGCCAGCAGCCCCAAAACAAGGACTAGCGGGAGGGCCCCCGGGGAGCTGTTTTTT

j_call: TRBJ2-1
clone_size: .
d_call: .
v_call: TRBV25-1
cdr3_aa: CASTPGEGAEQFF
cdr3_nt: TGTGCCAGCACCCCGGGGGAAGGTGCTGAGCAGTTCTTC

j_call: TRBJ2-1
clone_size: .
d_call: TRBD2
v_call: TRBV7-9
cdr3_aa: CASSLGPGLDYNEQFF
cdr3_nt: TGTGCCAGCAGCTTAGGACCGGGACTAGACTACAATGAGCAGTTCTTC

j_call: TRBJ2-5
clone_size: .
d_call: TRBD2
v_call: TRBV2
cdr3_aa: CASSERVTLAEETQYF
cdr3_nt: TGTGCCAGCAGTGAAAGGGTCACACTAGCGGAAGAGACCCAGTACTTC

j_call: TRBJ2-1
clone_size: .
d_call: .
v_call: TRBV15
cdr3_aa: CATSTGWVEQFF
cdr3_nt: TGTGCCACCAGCACAGGGTGGGTTGAGCAGTTCTTC

j_call: TRBJ1-2
clone_size: .
d_call: .
v_call: TRBV6-5
cdr3_aa: CASSYDRRNYGYTF
cdr3_nt: TGTGCCAGCAGTTACGACAGACGGAACTATGGCTACACCTTC

j_call: TRBJ2-6
clone_size: few
d_call: .
v_call: TRBV27
cdr3_aa: CASTAGASGANVLTF
cdr3_nt: TGTGCCAGCACGGCAGGGGCCTCTGGGGCCAACGTCCTGACTTTC

j_call: TRBJ1-2
clone_size: .
d_call: .
v_call: TRBV27
cdr3_aa: CASSQGLRDYGYTF
cdr3_nt: TGTGCCAGCAGTCAGGGACTCCGAGACTATGGCTACACCTTC

j_call: TRBJ2-3
clone_size: once
d_call: TRBD1
v_call: TRBV2
cdr3_aa: CASSHSEDRGQTDTQYF
cdr3_nt: TGTGCCAGCAGTCACTCAGAAGACAGGGGGCAGACAGATACGCAGTATTTT